The 13 T cell receptor beta chains below all came from one sample that was sequenced in a study of shared clonotypes between healthy human individuals. Assay used: immunoSEQ multiplex PCR; TCRdb lists only in-frame clones, some missing. The sample consists of over a million clones, roughly 96% of them appearing once. Sequencing was done on a sample of naive CD4+ T cells sorted from blood. Subset meaning: CD45RA+ positively selected. Receptor source: a man in his thirties or forties in good health.

The chain has TRBV5-6 and TRBJ2-7; a possible D gene is TRBD1 (5 bases). There are 14 residues in the CDR3. Germline-derived CDR1 and CDR2 are SGHDT and YYEEEE. The V end was cut by 4 bases, the J end by 7 bases, with 18 bases between. CDR3 sequence reads: CASSLTTVFKEQYF. CDR3 coding DNA: TGTGCCAGCAGCCTCACGACAGTTTTTAAGGAGCAGTACTTC.

This chain links TRBV28 with TRBJ1-2; tentative D call: TRBD1 (6 bases). Germline CDR1 MDHEN, CDR2 SYDVKM. The CDR3 has 16 amino acids. V was pared by 6 bases and J by 3 bases, with 20 bases between. The CDR3 protein is CASSQRGVGGYYGYTF. As DNA, the CDR3 is TGTGCCAGCAGCCAAAGGGGGGTTGGGGGATACTATGGCTACACCTTC.

This sequence joins TRBV11-3 and TRBJ2-7; tentative D call: TRBD2 (6 bases). The germline V gene has CDR1 SGHNT and CDR2 YENEEA. Deletions cut 4 bases from V and 4 bases from J, with 17 bases between. This CDR3 contains 15 residues. The chain's CDR3 is CASSSAGSSDYEQYF. As DNA, the CDR3 is TGTGCCAGCAGCTCCGCCGGGAGTAGCGATTACGAGCAGTACTTC.

The chain is built from TRBV5-4 and TRBJ2-5; D uncertain. The CDR3 has 16 residues. V was pared by 4 bases and J by 0 bases, with 16 bases between. CDR1 and CDR2 (germline): SGHNT, YYREEE (reference sequence). The CDR3 protein is CASSPNPLRNQETQYF. In DNA form, the CDR3 reads TGTGCCAGCAGCCCTAATCCCCTAAGAAACCAAGAGACCCAGTACTTC.

The J gene is TRBJ2-1, the V gene TRBV6-1; D call uncertain. The V gene lost 1 base and the J gene lost 9 bases, with 1 base spanning the gap. The CDR3 loop spans 10 amino acids. CDR1 is MNHNS, CDR2 SASEGT, per germline. The CDR3 here is CASSEGEQFF. For the CDR3, the DNA is TGTGCCAGCAGTGAAGGTGAGCAGTTCTTC.

This clone was seen once. The chain joins TRBV4-2 to TRBJ1-1, with D possibly being TRBD1 (5 bases). This CDR3 has 16 residues. The germline V gene encodes CDR1 LGHNA and CDR2 YNFKEQ. V was pared by 1 base and J by 0 bases, with 12 bases between. CDR3 protein: CASSQVSTVLNTEAFF. CDR3 DNA sequence: TGTGCCAGCAGCCAAGTCTCGACAGTTCTGAACACTGAAGCTTTCTTT.

Note on this clone: Different DNA sequences within this sample yield the same CDR3. The CDR3 nucleotides are TGTGCCAGCTCACCACTTCCGGGACAGGGAAACAATGAGCAGTTCTTC. This codes for CASSPLPGQGNNEQFF. The chain combines TRBV18 with TRBJ2-1; 9 bases fit TRBD1. V shed 1 base, J shed 5 bases, and the junction held 6 bases outside the gene matches. Germline V CDR1 and CDR2: KGHSH, LQKENI. The CDR3 consists of 16 residues.

The chain has TRBV11-2 and TRBJ2-2; D not resolved. CDR1 and CDR2 (germline): SGHAT, FQNNGV. The CDR3 sequence is 11 residues long. V shed 6 bases and J shed 4 bases, with 3 bases lying between them. DNA of the CDR3: TGTGCCAGCAGAATCACCGGGGAGCTGTTTTTT. It is translated as CASRITGELFF.

The gene calls are TRBV10-2 and TRBJ2-7; no firm D call. Germline-derived CDR1 and CDR2 are WSHSY and SAAADI. V was pared by 4 bases and J by 0 bases, with 7 bases between. The CDR3 runs to 13 residues. The chain's CDR3 is CASSGVNSYEQYF. CDR3 DNA: TGCGCCAGCAGTGGGGTCAACTCCTACGAGCAGTACTTC.

CDR3 bases: TGTGCCAGCTCACCTCTCTCGGGACAGGTCTCCTACGAGCAGTACTTC. This sequence encodes CASSPLSGQVSYEQYF. J is TRBJ2-7 and V is TRBV18, with 8 bases aligning to TRBD1. Germline V gene data show CDR1 as KGHSH and CDR2 as LQKENI. J lost 0 bases, V lost 3 bases, and 7 bases had no gene match. This CDR3 contains 16 residues.

The chain has TRBV25-1 and TRBJ2-1; D gene unclear. The length of the CDR3 is 13 residues. Deletions cut 4 bases from V and 7 bases from J, with 11 bases between. Germline lookup yields CDR1 MGHDK and CDR2 SYGVNS. The CDR3 region is CASSARPQNEQFF. For the CDR3, the DNA is TGTGCCAGCAGTGCCCGTCCTCAAAATGAGCAGTTCTTC.

This rearrangement joins TRBV7-2 to TRBJ2-7, with a weak D call TRBD1 (5 bases). This CDR3 contains 14 residues. V lost 5 bases, J lost 4 bases, and 15 bases lay in between. Germline values: CDR1 SGHTA, CDR2 FQGNSA. The CDR3 loop is CASSHRTDAYEQYF. CDR3 nucleotide sequence: TGTGCCAGCAGCCACAGGACGGATGCGTACGAGCAGTACTTC. The full variable domain, its missing parts supplied by reference TRBV7-2 and TRBJ2-7, is GAGVSQSPSNKVTEKGKDVELRCDPISGHTALYWYRQSLGQGLEFLIYFQGNSAPDKSGLPSDRFSAERTGGSVSTLTIQRTQQEDSAVYLCASSHRTDAYEQYFGPGTRLTVT.

The chain combines TRBV2 with TRBJ1-4; tentative D call: TRBD1 (6 bases). The CDR3 spans 17 residues. Germline-derived CDR1 and CDR2 are SNHLY and FYNNEI. Trimming left V 4 bases short and J 4 bases short, with 19 bases between. The CDR3 DNA reads TGTGCCAGCAGTGTCCGATGGGGGCTTCTAGGTAATGAAAAACTGTTTTTT. Amino acids: CASSVRWGLLGNEKLFF.